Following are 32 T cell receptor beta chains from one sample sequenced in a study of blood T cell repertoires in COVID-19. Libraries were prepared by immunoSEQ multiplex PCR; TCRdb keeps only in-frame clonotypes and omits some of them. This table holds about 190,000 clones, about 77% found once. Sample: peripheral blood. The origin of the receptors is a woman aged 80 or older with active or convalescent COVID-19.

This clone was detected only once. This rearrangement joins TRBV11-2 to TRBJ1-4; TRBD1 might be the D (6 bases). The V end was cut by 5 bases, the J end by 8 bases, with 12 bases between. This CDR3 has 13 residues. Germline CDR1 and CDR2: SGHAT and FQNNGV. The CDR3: CASSLDRLEKLFF. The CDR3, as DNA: TGTGCCAGCAGCCTGGACAGATTGGAAAAACTGTTTTTT.

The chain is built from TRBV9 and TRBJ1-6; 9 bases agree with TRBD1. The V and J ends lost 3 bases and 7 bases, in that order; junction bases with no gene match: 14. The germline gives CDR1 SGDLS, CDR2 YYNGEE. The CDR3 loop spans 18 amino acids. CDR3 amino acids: CASSARQGGFDRNSPLHF. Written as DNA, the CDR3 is TGTGCCAGCAGCGCCAGACAGGGGGGTTTTGATAGGAATTCACCCCTCCACTTT.

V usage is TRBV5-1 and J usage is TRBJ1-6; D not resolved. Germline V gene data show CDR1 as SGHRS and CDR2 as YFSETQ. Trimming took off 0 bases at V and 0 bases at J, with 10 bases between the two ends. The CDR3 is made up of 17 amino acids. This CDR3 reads CASSLGQISSYNSPLHF. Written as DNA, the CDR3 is TGCGCCAGCAGCTTGGGGCAGATCAGCTCCTATAATTCACCCCTCCACTTT.

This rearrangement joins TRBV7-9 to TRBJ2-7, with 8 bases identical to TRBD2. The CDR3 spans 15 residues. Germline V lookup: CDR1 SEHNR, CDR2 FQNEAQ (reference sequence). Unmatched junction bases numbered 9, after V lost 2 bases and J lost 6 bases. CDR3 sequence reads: CASSLSGGAGAEQYF. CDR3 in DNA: TGTGCCAGCAGCTTAAGCGGGGGCGCGGGGGCCGAGCAGTACTTC.

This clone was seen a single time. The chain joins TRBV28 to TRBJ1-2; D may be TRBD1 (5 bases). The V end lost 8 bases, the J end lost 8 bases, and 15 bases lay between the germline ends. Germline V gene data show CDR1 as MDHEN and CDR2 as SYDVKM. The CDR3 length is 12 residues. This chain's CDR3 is CASVSGGAGYTF. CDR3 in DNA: TGTGCCAGCGTATCGGGGGGTGCAGGCTACACCTTC.

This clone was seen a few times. CDR3 coding DNA: TGTGCCAGCAGTTTACCGACTAGCGGGGGGGTCGAGACCCAGTACTTC. As protein: CASSLPTSGGVETQYF. J is TRBJ2-5 and V is TRBV28, with 14 bases lining up with TRBD2. The CDR3 consists of 16 residues. Trimming removed 2 bases from V and 5 bases from J; junction bases left unmatched: 4. Per the germline V gene, CDR1 is MDHEN and CDR2 is SYDVKM. Using reference TRBV28 and TRBJ2-5 for the parts outside the CDR3, the full variable domain is DVKVTQSSRYLVKRTGEKVFLECVQDMDHENMFWYRQDPGLGLRLIYFSYDVKMKEKGDIPEGYSVSREKKERFSLILESASTNQTSMYLCASSLPTSGGVETQYFGPGTRLLVL.

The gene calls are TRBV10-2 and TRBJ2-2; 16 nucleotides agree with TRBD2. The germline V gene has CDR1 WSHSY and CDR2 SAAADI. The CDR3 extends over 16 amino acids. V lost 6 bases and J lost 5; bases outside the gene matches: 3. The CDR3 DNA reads TGCGCCAGCAGGGAGGGACTAGCGGGGGGGACCGGGGAGCTGTTTTTT. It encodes CASREGLAGGTGELFF.

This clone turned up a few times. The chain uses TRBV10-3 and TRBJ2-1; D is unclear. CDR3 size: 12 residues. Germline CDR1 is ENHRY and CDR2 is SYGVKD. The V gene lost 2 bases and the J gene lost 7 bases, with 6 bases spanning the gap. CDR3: CAISEGQNEQFF. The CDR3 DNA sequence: TGTGCCATCAGTGAGGGGCAGAATGAGCAGTTCTTC.

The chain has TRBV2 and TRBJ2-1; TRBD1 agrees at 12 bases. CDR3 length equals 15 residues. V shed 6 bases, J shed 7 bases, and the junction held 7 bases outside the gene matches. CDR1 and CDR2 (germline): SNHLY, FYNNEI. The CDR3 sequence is CASRRDRGLQNEQFF. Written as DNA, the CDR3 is TGTGCCAGCAGACGGGACAGGGGGCTTCAGAATGAGCAGTTCTTC.

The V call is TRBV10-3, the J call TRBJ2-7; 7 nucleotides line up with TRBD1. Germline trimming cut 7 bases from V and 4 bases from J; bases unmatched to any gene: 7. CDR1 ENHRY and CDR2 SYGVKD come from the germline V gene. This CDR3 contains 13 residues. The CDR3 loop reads CAIKLSRGYEQYF. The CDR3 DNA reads TGTGCCATCAAACTCTCCAGGGGGTACGAGCAGTACTTC.

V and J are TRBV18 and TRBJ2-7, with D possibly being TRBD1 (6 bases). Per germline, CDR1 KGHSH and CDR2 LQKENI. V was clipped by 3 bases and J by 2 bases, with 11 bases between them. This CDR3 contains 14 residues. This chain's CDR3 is CASSPSHRAYEQYF. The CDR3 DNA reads TGTGCCAGCTCACCCTCGCACAGGGCCTACGAGCAGTACTTC.

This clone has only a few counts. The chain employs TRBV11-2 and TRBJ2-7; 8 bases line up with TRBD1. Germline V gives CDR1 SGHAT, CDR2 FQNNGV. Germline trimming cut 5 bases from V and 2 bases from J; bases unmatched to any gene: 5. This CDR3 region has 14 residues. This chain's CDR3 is CASSGTGGTYEQYF. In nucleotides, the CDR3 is TGTGCCAGCAGCGGGACAGGCGGAACCTACGAGCAGTACTTC. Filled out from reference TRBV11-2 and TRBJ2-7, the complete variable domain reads EAGVAQSPRYKIIEKRQSVAFWCNPISGHATLYWYQQILGQGPKLLIQFQNNGVVDDSQLPKDRFSAERLKGVDSTLKIQPAKLEDSAVYLCASSGTGGTYEQYFGPGTRLTVT.

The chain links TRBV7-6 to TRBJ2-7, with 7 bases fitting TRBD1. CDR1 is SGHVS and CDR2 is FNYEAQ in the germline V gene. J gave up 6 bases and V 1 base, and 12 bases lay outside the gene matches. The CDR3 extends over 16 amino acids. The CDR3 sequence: CASSLERPGGISEQYF. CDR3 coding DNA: TGTGCCAGCAGCTTAGAGCGGCCAGGGGGAATCTCCGAGCAGTACTTC.

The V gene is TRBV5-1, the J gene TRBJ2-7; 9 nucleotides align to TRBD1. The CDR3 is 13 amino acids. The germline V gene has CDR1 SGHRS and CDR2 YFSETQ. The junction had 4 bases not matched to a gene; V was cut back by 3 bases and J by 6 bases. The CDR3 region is CASSSGQGSEQYF. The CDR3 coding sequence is TGCGCCAGCAGCTCGGGACAGGGATCCGAGCAGTACTTC. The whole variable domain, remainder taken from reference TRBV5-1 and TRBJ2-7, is KAGVTQTPRYLIKTRGQQVTLSCSPISGHRSVSWYQQTPGQGLQFLFEYFSETQRNKGNFPGRFSGRQFSNSRSEMNVSTLELGDSALYLCASSSGQGSEQYFGPGTRLTVT.

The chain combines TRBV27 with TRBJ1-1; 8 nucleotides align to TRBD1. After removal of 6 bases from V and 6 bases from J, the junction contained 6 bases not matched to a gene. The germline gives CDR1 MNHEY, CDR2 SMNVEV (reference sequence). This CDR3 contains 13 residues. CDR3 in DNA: TGTGCCAGCAGCCTAACAGGGGGTGCTGAAGCTTTCTTT. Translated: CASSLTGGAEAFF.

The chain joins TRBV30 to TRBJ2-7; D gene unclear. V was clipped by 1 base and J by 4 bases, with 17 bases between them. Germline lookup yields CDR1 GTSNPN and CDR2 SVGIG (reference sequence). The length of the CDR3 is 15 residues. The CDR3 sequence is CAWSGTGLRLYEQYF. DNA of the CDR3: TGTGCCTGGAGTGGAACTGGTCTGAGACTGTACGAGCAGTACTTC.

The CDR3 is CASSLWGVRASGRTDTQYF. As DNA, the CDR3 is TGTGCCAGCAGCTTATGGGGCGTGAGGGCTAGCGGTCGCACAGATACGCAGTATTTT. The genes are TRBV7-3 and TRBJ2-3, with 7 positions matching TRBD2. The CDR3 is made up of 19 amino acids. Germline CDR1 and CDR2: SGHTA and FQGTGA. V dropped 2 bases and J dropped 1; count of bases not matched to a gene: 15.

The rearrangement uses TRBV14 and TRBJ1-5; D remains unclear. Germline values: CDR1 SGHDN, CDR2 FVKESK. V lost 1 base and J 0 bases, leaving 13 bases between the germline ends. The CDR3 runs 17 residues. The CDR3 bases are TGTGCCAGCAGCCAAGGGCCCCCCCCTTATAGCAATCAGCCCCAGCATTTT. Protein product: CASSQGPPPYSNQPQHF.

The CDR3 loop is CASSPAGGPDTQYF. For the CDR3, the DNA is TGTGCCAGCAGCCCCGCGGGGGGGCCAGATACGCAGTATTTT. The rearrangement joins TRBV16 to TRBJ2-3; 9 bases are shared with TRBD2. CDR1 and CDR2 from the germline V gene are KGHSY and FQNENV. There are 14 residues in the CDR3. J gave up 4 bases and V 4 bases, and 3 bases lay outside the gene matches.

The CDR3 nucleotides read TGTGCCATCACCGGACAGGGAGACAATGAGCAGTTCTTC. Translated: CAITGQGDNEQFF. The chain employs TRBV10-3 and TRBJ2-1; 8 bases align to TRBD1. Germline loops: CDR1 ENHRY, CDR2 SYGVKD. V trimming: 7 bases; J trimming: 5 bases; junction bases outside the gene matches: 4. This CDR3 comprises 13 residues.

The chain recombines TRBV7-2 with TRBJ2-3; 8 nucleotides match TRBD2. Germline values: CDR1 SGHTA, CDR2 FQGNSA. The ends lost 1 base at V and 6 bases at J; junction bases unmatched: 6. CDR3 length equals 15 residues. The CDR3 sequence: CASSLGSGGVDTQYF. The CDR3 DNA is TGTGCCAGCAGCTTAGGCTCGGGAGGGGTGGATACGCAGTATTTT.

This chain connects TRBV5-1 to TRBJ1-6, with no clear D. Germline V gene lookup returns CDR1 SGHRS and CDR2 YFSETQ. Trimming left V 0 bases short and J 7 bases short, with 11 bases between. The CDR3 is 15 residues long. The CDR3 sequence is CASSLVGDLNSPLHF. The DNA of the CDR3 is TGCGCCAGCAGCTTGGTAGGAGATTTGAATTCACCCCTCCACTTT.

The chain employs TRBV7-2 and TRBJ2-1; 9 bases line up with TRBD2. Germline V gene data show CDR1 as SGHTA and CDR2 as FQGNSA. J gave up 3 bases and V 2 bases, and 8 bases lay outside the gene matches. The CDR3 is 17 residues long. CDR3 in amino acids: CASSLFRAGGLYNEQFF. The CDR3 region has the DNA TGTGCCAGCAGCTTATTTCGAGCGGGGGGTCTCTACAATGAGCAGTTCTTC.

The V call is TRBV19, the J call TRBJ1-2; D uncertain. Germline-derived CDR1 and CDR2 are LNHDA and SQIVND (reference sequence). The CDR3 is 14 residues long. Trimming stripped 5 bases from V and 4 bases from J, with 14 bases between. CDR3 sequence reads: CASSLTSGSYGYTF. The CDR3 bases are TGTGCCAGTAGTCTTACCTCGGGGAGCTATGGCTACACCTTC.

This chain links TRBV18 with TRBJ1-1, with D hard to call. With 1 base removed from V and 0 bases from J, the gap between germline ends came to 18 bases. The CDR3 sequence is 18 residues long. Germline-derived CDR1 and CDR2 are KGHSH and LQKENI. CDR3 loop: CASSPHELSGYLNTEAFF. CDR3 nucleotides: TGTGCCAGCTCACCACACGAATTATCAGGATACCTGAACACTGAAGCTTTCTTT. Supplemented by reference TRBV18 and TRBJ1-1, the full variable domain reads NAGVMQNPRHLVRRRGQEARLRCSPMKGHSHVYWYRQLPEEGLKFMVYLQKENIIDESGMPKERFSAEFPKEGPSILRIQQVVRGDSAAYFCASSPHELSGYLNTEAFFGQGTRLTVV.

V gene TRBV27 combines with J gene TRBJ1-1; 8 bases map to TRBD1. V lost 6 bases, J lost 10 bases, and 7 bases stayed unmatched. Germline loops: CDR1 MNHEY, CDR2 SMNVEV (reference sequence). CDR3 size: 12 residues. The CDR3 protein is CASRGQGARAFF. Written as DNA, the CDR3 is TGTGCCAGCAGGGGTCAGGGGGCAAGAGCTTTCTTT.

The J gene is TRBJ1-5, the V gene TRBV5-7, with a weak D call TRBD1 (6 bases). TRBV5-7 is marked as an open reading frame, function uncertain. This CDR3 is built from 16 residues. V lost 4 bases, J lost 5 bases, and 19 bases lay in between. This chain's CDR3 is CASSRDDGAGDQPQHF. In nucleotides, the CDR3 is TGTGCCAGCAGCCGAGATGACGGGGCAGGGGATCAGCCCCAGCATTTT.

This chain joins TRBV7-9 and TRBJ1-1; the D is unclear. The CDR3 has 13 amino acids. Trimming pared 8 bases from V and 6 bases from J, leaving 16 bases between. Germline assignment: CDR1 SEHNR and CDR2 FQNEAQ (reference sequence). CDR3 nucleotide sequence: TGTGCCAGCCTCCCCGGCGGGTACCCTGAAGCTTTCTTT. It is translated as CASLPGGYPEAFF.

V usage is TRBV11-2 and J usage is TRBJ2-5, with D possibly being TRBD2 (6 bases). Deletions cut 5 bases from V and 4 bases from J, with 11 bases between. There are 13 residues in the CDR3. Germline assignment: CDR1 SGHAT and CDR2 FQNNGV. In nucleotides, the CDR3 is TGTGCCAGCAGCAAGACTAGAAGAGAGACCCAGTACTTC. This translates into CASSKTRRETQYF.

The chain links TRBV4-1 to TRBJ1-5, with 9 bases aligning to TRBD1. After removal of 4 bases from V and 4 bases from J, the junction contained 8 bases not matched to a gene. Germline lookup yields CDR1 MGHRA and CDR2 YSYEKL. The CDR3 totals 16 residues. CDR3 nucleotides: TGCGCCAGCAGCCTTAACCCGGGACAGGGTAATCAGCCCCAGCATTTT. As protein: CASSLNPGQGNQPQHF.

CDR3 residues: CASSLSAGTNEKLFF. CDR3 nucleotides: TGTGCCAGCAGCTTATCTGCCGGGACTAATGAAAAACTGTTTTTT. This chain joins TRBV5-4 and TRBJ1-4, with no clear D. Germline CDR1 SGHNT, CDR2 YYREEE (reference sequence). V dropped 2 bases and J dropped 2 bases, with 10 bases sitting between them. This CDR3 region has 15 residues.

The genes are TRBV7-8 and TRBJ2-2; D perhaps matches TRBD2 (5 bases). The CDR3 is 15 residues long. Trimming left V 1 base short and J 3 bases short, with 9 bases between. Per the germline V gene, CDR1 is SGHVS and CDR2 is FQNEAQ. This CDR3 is CASSLDGVDTGELFF. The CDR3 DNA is TGTGCCAGCAGCTTAGACGGGGTCGACACCGGGGAGCTGTTTTTT. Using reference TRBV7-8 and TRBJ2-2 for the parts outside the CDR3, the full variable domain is GAGVSQSPRYKVAKRGQDVALRCDPISGHVSLFWYQQALGQGPEFLTYFQNEAQLDKSGLPSDRFFAERPEGSVSTLKIQRTQQEDSAVYLCASSLDGVDTGELFFGEGSRLTVL.